The sequence of this T cell receptor (beta chain) was determined in a study of long-term antiretroviral therapy in people with HIV (dated by TCRdb to between 2021 and 2023). In the study overall: The earliest samples were collected about a decade before the 2015 WHO recommendation for immediate ART, when ART was typically delayed until CD4 counts fell. No cross-contamination during QIAcube processing was seen in test extractions of a monoclonal T-cell line run alongside 33 polyclonal samples. Whether ART initiation and durable HIV suppression were associated with changes in peripheral blood TRB repertoire composition and diversity was tested in a retrospective serial study. A total of 150 to 200 cryopreserved PBMC samples came from a few dozen adults with confirmed HIV infection and were collected serially over a mean of about six years (range 1-12). Among the approximately 30 participants with HIV, roughly eleven were female.

Study-wide findings and limitations: A significant increase in TRB diversity was found to be associated with ART initiation, although TRB diversity was observed to remain significantly below that of transplant donor controls even after long-term ART. Samples dated from about 2003 to 2018, and the ART regimens used may be less effective than current ones. Since PBMC availability was limited, sequencing covered only the TCR beta chain, with no alpha chain pairing. Unsorted PBMC were profiled instead of sorted CD4+ and CD8+ T cells because pre-ART samples had limited cell numbers. The repertoire was dominated across all time points by expanded TRB clones identified before ART initiation, although this dominance was seen to fluctuate and to decrease in many PLHIV after ART. Compared with controls, HIV repertoires had narrower CDR3 length ranges, and the network structure pointed to an antigen-experienced repertoire that shifted only slightly toward naive after ART. Inferences about post-ART repertoire changes were limited because no data were available on ART adherence, viral resistance or therapy changes.

Sequencing of the TRB variable region was done with the immunoSEQ hsTCRB v3.0 assay at survey level resolution. TRB sequencing targeted a depth of about 40,000-50,000 T-cell genomes per sample. An Illumina MiSeq with a v3 150-cycle kit was used to sequence the pooled TRB libraries. The published analysis was carried out like this. Repertoire analysis ran in R within a reproducible Nextflow workflow covering QC, data transformation and analysis. LymphoSeq2, an R package for exploring AIRR-Seq data, was used to implement custom analyses. After excluding several samples that yielded fewer than 5000 total TRB sequences, 150 to 200 HIV repertoires remained for analysis. Among the 188 retained HIV repertoires, about 60 were collected before ART initiation and approximately 130 were collected after ART initiation. Repertoires were downsampled to 5000 TRB nucleotide sequences, with summary statistics averaged over 100 downsampling iterations. The analysis kept only TRB sequences whose CDR3 regions were at least seven amino acids long. Diversity was assessed using a clonality score derived from Shannon entropy and using the Gini coefficient. In the repertoire networks, any two of the top 5000 CDR3 amino acid sequences were connected whenever the two sequences differed by an edit distance of one. Antigen specificity groups and MHC restriction were predicted for TRB CDR3 amino acid sequences with GLIPH2. Known CMV, EBV, HIV or tissue antigen associations were flagged by matching CDR3 amino acid sequences against VDJdb and McPAS-TCR. Pre-ART, post-ART and control groups were compared with Wilcoxon signed-rank tests and Holm-Bonferroni correction. The table comes from immuneACCESS by way of TCRdb, which keeps in-frame sequences with V and J called. Part of the clones is missing from these tables; in studies checked, under half for an unresolved V gene and the rest for unknown reasons. V and J calls and clone size come straight from that table; D and trimming were deduced from the DNA. Counted in this sample were about 27,000 clones; approximately 95% of them appeared once. The leading ten clones occupy over 8.5% of the sample.

Participants were included only if at least one PBMC sample before ART initiation and at least two post-ART samples were available. All participants with HIV were treated in the United States of America. Before DNA extraction, cryopreserved samples containing 1-10 million PBMC were thawed and washed. At the time of the earliest PBMC sample, participants with HIV were aged between about 20 and 54 years. PBMC samples from each participant spanned 1-4 timepoints before ART initiation and 2-8 timepoints after ART initiation, with a median of 7 samples. Serial HIV viral load, CD4+ T-cell count, ART history and demographic data were obtained for every participant. Genomic DNA was extracted from unsorted PBMC with a Qiagen kit on a QIAcube, with processing performed in batches of 12 samples. About this clone: Which antigen it targets is not known. Base qualities are not at hand, and no much larger clone is one base apart.

The V end loses 0 bases and the J end loses 8 bases, and a stretch of 10 bases separates them. The CDR3 runs 13 residues from the cysteine to the phenylalanine. Left in the record is the CDR3 DNA by itself, 39 bases read in frame from the first base. According to the germline V gene, CDR1 reads KGHSH and CDR2 reads LQKENI. The material sequenced was unsorted PBMCs, taken 7.6 years after starting antiretroviral therapy. The receptor comes from a woman aged 40-49 years with HIV. The V and J segments used are TRBV18 and TRBJ1-2; the D gene is perhaps TRBD1, from 6 matching bases. The nucleotide sequence is given as TGTGCCAGCTCACCACCGTACAGGGAGGGCTACACCTTC. It translates as CASSPPYREGYTF.